Included here is one TCR beta chain sequence, with context. Other DNA sequences in this sample translate to the same CDR3. In terms of age and location, participants ranged from roughly 18 to 95 years and lived in approximately 24 US areas. People in the exposed group encountered a COVID-19 case within 2 weeks before entering the study. The repertoire was sequenced with immunoSEQ multiplex PCR; TCRdb's copy has only in-frame clones and lacks some. The sample lists about 320,000 clones, 90% occurring once. The sample is drawn from a study of blood T cell repertoires in COVID-19. The V and J ends lost 1 base and 4 bases, in that order; junction bases with no gene match: 1. Germline V gene lookup returns CDR1 SGHTA and CDR2 FQGNSA. The CDR3 is made up of 14 amino acids.

The V call is TRBV7-2, the J call TRBJ2-1, with 7 bases that match TRBD2. This receptor was obtained from a woman aged 30 to 39 who had been exposed to COVID-19. Specimen: PBMCs or T cells enriched from blood (not recorded which). CDR3 residues: CASSLVGGYNEQFF. The CDR3 nucleotides read TGTGCCAGCAGCTTAGTCGGGGGGTACAATGAGCAGTTCTTC.